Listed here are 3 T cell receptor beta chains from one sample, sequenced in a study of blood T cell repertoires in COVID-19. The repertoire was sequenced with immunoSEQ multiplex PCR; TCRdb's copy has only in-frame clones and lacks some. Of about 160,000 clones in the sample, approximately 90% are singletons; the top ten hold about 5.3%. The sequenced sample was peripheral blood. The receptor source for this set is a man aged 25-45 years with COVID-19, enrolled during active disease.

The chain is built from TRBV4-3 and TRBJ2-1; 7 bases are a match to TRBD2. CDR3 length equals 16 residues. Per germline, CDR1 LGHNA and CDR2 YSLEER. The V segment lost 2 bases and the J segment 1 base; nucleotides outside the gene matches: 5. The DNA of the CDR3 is TGCGCCAGCAGCCAACAGTATAGCGGGTCCTACAATGAGCAGTTCTTC. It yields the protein CASSQQYSGSYNEQFF.

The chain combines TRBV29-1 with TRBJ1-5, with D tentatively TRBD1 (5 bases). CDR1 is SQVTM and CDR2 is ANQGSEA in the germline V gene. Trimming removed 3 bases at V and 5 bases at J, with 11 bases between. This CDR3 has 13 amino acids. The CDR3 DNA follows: TGCAGCGTTGAGGTAGGGGTGGATCAGCCCCAGCATTTT. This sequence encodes CSVEVGVDQPQHF. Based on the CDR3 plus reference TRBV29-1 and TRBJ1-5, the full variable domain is SAVISQKPSRDICQRGTSLTIQCQVDSQVTMMFWYRQQPGQSLTLIATANQGSEATYESGFVIDKFPISRPNLTFSTLTVSNMSPEDSSIYLCSVEVGVDQPQHFGDGTRLSIL.

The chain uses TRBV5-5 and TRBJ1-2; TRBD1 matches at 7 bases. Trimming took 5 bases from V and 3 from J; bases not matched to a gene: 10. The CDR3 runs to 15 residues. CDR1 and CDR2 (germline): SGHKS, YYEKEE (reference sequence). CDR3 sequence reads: CASSFDRVGYYGYTF. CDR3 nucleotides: TGTGCCAGCAGTTTCGACAGGGTGGGGTACTATGGCTACACCTTC.